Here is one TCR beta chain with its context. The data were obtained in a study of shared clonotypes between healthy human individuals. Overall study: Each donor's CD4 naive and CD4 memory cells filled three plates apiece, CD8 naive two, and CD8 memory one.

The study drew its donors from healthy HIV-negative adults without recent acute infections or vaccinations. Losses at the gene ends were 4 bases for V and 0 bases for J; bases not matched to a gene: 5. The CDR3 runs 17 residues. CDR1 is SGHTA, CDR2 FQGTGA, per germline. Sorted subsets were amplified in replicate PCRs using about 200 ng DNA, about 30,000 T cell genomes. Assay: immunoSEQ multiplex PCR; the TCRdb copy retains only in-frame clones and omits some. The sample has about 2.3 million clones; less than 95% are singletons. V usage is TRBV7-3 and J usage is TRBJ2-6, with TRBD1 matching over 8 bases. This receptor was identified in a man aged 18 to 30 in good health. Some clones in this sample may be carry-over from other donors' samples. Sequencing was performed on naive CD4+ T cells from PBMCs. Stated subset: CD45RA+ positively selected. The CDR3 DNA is TGTGCCAGCAGCTCCGGACAGGGATCCTCTGGGGCCAACGTCCTGACTTTC. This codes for CASSSGQGSSGANVLTF.